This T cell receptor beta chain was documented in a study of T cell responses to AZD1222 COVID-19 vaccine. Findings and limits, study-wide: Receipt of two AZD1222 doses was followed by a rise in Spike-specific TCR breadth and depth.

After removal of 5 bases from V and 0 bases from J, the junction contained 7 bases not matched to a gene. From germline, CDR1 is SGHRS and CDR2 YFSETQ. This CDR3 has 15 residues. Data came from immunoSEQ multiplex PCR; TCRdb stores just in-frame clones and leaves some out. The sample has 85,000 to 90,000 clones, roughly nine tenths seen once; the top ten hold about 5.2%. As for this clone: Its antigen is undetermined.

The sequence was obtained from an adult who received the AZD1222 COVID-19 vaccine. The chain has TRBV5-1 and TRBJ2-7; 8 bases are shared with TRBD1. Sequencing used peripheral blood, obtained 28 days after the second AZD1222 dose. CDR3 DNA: TGCGCCAGCAGTGAAGGTACAGGGGGCTCCTACGAGCAGTACTTC. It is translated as CASSEGTGGSYEQYF. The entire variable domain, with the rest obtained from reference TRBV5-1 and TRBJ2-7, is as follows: KAGVTQTPRYLIKTRGQQVTLSCSPISGHRSVSWYQQTPGQGLQFLFEYFSETQRNKGNFPGRFSGRQFSNSRSEMNVSTLELGDSALYLCASSEGTGGSYEQYFGPGTRLTVT.